The clone carrying this TCR beta chain was recorded a few times. The sample is drawn from a study of blood T cell repertoires in COVID-19. This CDR3 comprises 17 residues. Germline V lookup: CDR1 SGHVS, CDR2 FQNEAQ. The J segment lost 5 bases and the V segment lost 5 bases, leaving 14 bases of the junction unmatched. Per the study methods: Amplified reference gene primers provided the basis for estimating nucleated cell counts. Using immunoSEQ multiplex PCR, the repertoire was profiled, and TCRdb retains in-frame clones only, with some absent. V, J and clone size were drawn from that table, and D and trimming were deduced from the DNA. Counted here are about 110,000 clones, roughly four fifths occurring once; the ten biggest clones make up 11% to 15%.

Source material: peripheral blood. V and J are TRBV7-8 and TRBJ2-7, with 11 nucleotides matching TRBD2. This TCR came from a woman aged 60 to 75 with acute or convalescent COVID-19. This CDR3 reads CASSPRLGLAGGNEQYF. Written as DNA, the CDR3 is TGTGCCAGCAGCCCCCGACTGGGGCTAGCGGGGGGAAACGAGCAGTACTTC.